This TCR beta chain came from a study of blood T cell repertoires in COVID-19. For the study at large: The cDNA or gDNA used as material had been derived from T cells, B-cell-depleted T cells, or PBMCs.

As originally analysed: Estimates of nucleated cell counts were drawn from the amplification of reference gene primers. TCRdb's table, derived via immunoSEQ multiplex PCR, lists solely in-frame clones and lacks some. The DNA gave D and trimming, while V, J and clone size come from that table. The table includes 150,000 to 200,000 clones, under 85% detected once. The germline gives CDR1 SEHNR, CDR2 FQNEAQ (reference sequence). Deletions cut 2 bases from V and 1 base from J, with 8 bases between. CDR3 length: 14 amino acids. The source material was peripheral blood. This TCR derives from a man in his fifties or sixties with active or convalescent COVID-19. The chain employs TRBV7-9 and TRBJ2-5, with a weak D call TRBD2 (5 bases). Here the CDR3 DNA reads TGTGCCAGCAGCTTACTGGCGGGCCAAGAGACCCAGTACTTC. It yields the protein CASSLLAGQETQYF.